This T cell receptor (beta chain) comes out of a study of cytomegalovirus exposure and HLA in healthy donors. The wider study: According to later analysis, the same platform produced the 130 or so validation and approximately 700 first-cohort repertoires.

About this clone: Its antigen is still unknown.

Study findings and constraints: It was found in a later analysis that first-cohort TCR clusters tended to co-occur in the 100 to 150 validation repertoires. Accounts indicate the classifier identified cytomegalovirus status with strong specificity and sensitivity.

CDR1 is SGHAT, CDR2 FQNNGV, per germline. V shed 7 bases, J shed 0 bases, and the junction held 12 bases outside the gene matches. This CDR3 is 18 amino acids long. Here immunoSEQ multiplex PCR was the method, and the copy in TCRdb shows in-frame clones only, minus some. Of roughly 100,000 clones listed, about nine tenths are singletons. The source is a woman under 30 in good health and CMV-seropositive. The sequenced sample was PBMCs. V and J are TRBV11-2 and TRBJ2-6, with TRBD1 identical over 7 bases. Written as DNA, the CDR3 is TGTGCCAGCACCAAATTCGGGACAGCCACCTCTGGGGCCAACGTCCTGACTTTC. Protein sequence: CASTKFGTATSGANVLTF.